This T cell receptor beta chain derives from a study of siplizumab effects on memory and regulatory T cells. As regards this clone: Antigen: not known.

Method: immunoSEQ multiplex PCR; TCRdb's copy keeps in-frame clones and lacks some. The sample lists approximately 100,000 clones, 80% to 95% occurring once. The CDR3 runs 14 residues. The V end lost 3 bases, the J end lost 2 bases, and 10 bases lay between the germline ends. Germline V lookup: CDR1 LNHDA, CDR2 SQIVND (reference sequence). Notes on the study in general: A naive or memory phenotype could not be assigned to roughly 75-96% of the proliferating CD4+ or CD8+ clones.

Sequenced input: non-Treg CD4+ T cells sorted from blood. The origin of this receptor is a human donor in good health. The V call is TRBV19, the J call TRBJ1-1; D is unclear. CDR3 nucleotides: TGTGCCAGTAGTATGGAACAACCAAACACTGAAGCTTTCTTT. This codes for CASSMEQPNTEAFF.